These T cell receptor beta chains were read from a single sample in a study of blood T cell repertoires in COVID-19. Sequencing was performed with immunoSEQ multiplex PCR; in TCRdb, only in-frame clones are kept and a portion is missing. The sample holds under 150,000 clones, over 60% seen once. Sequencing was carried out using peripheral blood. The receptors originated from a woman in her 50s with active or convalescent COVID-19. The CDR3 runs from the conserved cysteine through the conserved F or W. Fields, in order: clone size, J gene, V gene, D gene, CDR3 protein, CDR3 DNA. A D gene is named only where the DNA matches it firmly. Clone size is stated in some rows and not others, as once, few, many or a class when expanded.

size: once; J: TRBJ1-4; V: TRBV5-5; D: -; CDR3: CASSGDFHPPLAEKLFF; DNA: TGTGCCAGCAGCGGGGACTTCCACCCCCCCCTCGCTGAAAAACTGTTTTTT
size: -; J: TRBJ2-1; V: TRBV19; D: -; CDR3: CASSPLTIAYNEQFF; DNA: TGTGCCAGTAGTCCCCTGACTATCGCTTACAATGAGCAGTTCTTC
size: -; J: TRBJ1-1; V: TRBV30; D: -; CDR3: CAWLVTPNTEAFF; DNA: TGTGCCTGGCTAGTTACCCCGAACACTGAAGCTTTCTTT
size: few; J: TRBJ1-1; V: TRBV6-6; D: -; CDR3: CASSYVMNTEAFF; DNA: TGTGCCAGCAGTTACGTCATGAACACTGAAGCTTTCTTT
size: -; J: TRBJ2-7; V: TRBV6-5; D: -; CDR3: CASGTSQGSEQYF; DNA: TGTGCCAGCGGAACATCCCAGGGGAGCGAGCAGTACTTC
size: -; J: TRBJ1-5; V: TRBV6-5; D: -; CDR3: CASSYSSFDQPQHF; DNA: TGTGCCAGCAGTTACTCGAGTTTTGATCAGCCCCAGCATTTT
size: -; J: TRBJ2-7; V: TRBV7-3; D: -; CDR3: CASSLDQGEQYF; DNA: TGTGCCAGCAGCTTGGACCAGGGGGAGCAGTACTTC
size: -; J: TRBJ1-1; V: TRBV6-6; D: -; CDR3: CASSYSLGGTEAFF; DNA: TGTGCCAGCAGTTACTCTTTGGGGGGAACTGAAGCTTTCTTT
size: -; J: TRBJ2-5; V: TRBV30; D: TRBD2; CDR3: CAWGGLAGQETQYF; DNA: TGTGCCTGGGGCGGACTAGCGGGGCAAGAGACCCAGTACTTC
size: -; J: TRBJ2-2; V: TRBV3-1/TRBV3-2; D: -; CDR3: CASSLATGELFF; DNA: TGTGCCAGCAGCCTCGCGACCGGGGAGCTGTTTTTT
size: once; J: TRBJ2-1; V: TRBV9; D: -; CDR3: CASTRVASALNEQFF; DNA: TGTGCCAGCACCCGAGTGGCTAGCGCCCTCAATGAGCAGTTCTTC
size: -; J: TRBJ2-5; V: TRBV7-2; D: TRBD2; CDR3: CASSLGVGGTSQETQYF; DNA: TGTGCCAGCAGCTTAGGGGTGGGGGGGACCTCCCAAGAGACCCAGTACTTC
size: -; J: TRBJ2-7; V: TRBV11-2; D: TRBD1; CDR3: CASSLDRDHEQYF; DNA: TGTGCCAGCAGCCTGGACAGGGACCACGAGCAGTACTTC
size: -; J: TRBJ2-5; V: TRBV10-3; D: -; CDR3: CAISETRENQETQYF; DNA: TGTGCCATCAGTGAAACCCGGGAAAACCAAGAGACCCAGTACTTC
size: -; J: TRBJ2-7; V: TRBV27; D: -; CDR3: CARKSKGASYEQYF; DNA: TGTGCCAGAAAAAGTAAAGGGGCCTCCTACGAGCAGTACTTC
size: -; J: TRBJ2-5; V: TRBV18; D: -; CDR3: CASSPNSGVGETQYF; DNA: TGTGCCAGCTCACCAAATTCGGGAGTGGGGGAGACCCAGTACTTC
size: -; J: TRBJ1-1; V: TRBV24-1; D: -; CDR3: CATSSTGFVAFF; DNA: TGTGCCACCAGTAGTACAGGGTTTGTCGCTTTCTTT
size: -; J: TRBJ2-3; V: TRBV30; D: -; CDR3: CAWSALGHIADTQYF; DNA: TGTGCCTGGAGTGCTCTTGGACATATTGCAGATACGCAGTATTTT
size: -; J: TRBJ2-3; V: TRBV28; D: TRBD1; CDR3: CASRHDRGYTDTQYF; DNA: TGTGCCAGCAGACACGACAGGGGGTACACAGATACGCAGTATTTT
size: -; J: TRBJ2-3; V: TRBV7-9; D: TRBD1; CDR3: CASSFSDRGQDTQYF; DNA: TGTGCCAGCAGCTTCAGTGACAGGGGGCAAGATACGCAGTATTTT
size: -; J: TRBJ2-6; V: TRBV6-1; D: TRBD1; CDR3: CASSAQTTGDGANVLTF; DNA: TGTGCCAGCAGTGCCCAGACGACAGGGGATGGGGCCAACGTCCTGACTTTC
size: few; J: TRBJ1-5; V: TRBV19; D: -; CDR3: CASSISGGMSNQPQHF; DNA: TGTGCCAGTAGTATAAGCGGAGGGATGAGCAATCAGCCCCAGCATTTT
size: few; J: TRBJ1-2; V: TRBV19; D: -; CDR3: CASSMVPPGGYTF; DNA: TGTGCCAGTAGTATGGTCCCCCCAGGGGGCTACACCTTC
size: once; J: TRBJ1-2; V: TRBV28; D: -; CDR3: CATSLGGIYGYTF; DNA: TGTGCCACTTCTCTGGGGGGTATCTATGGCTACACCTTC
size: -; J: TRBJ1-4; V: TRBV14; D: -; CDR3: CASSLQVWNEKLFF; DNA: TGTGCCAGCAGCCTACAGGTTTGGAATGAAAAACTGTTTTTT
size: -; J: TRBJ1-5; V: TRBV19; D: TRBD1; CDR3: CASFNRTGVEQPQHF; DNA: TGTGCCAGTTTTAACAGGACAGGGGTAGAACAGCCCCAGCATTTT
size: -; J: TRBJ2-7; V: TRBV7-8; D: TRBD2; CDR3: CASSLGLAFSYEQYF; DNA: TGTGCCAGCAGCCTAGGACTAGCGTTTTCCTACGAGCAGTACTTC
size: -; J: TRBJ1-6; V: TRBV6-5; D: -; CDR3: CASSSLGENSPLHF; DNA: TGTGCCAGCAGTTCCCTAGGGGAAAATTCACCCCTCCACTTT
size: -; J: TRBJ2-3; V: TRBV3-1/TRBV3-2; D: -; CDR3: CASSPGDSGFVRDTQYF; DNA: TGTGCCAGCAGCCCAGGGGATAGCGGGTTCGTAAGGGACACGCAGTATTTT
size: -; J: TRBJ1-4; V: TRBV19; D: -; CDR3: CASSVAGKSNEKLFF; DNA: TGTGCCAGTAGTGTCGCAGGGAAATCTAATGAAAAACTGTTTTTT
size: once; J: TRBJ1-2; V: TRBV5-1; D: -; CDR3: CASSLGGQGNGYTF; DNA: TGCGCCAGCAGCTTGGGCGGTCAGGGGAATGGCTACACCTTC
size: -; J: TRBJ1-1; V: TRBV5-4; D: TRBD1; CDR3: CASSDRQGGYGTEAFF; DNA: TGTGCCAGCAGCGATAGACAGGGGGGGTACGGCACTGAAGCTTTCTTT
size: few; J: TRBJ1-6; V: TRBV5-1; D: TRBD1; CDR3: CASSLSGTGDNSPLHF; DNA: TGCGCCAGCAGCTTATCCGGGACAGGAGATAATTCACCCCTCCACTTT
size: many; J: TRBJ1-5; V: TRBV29-1; D: TRBD1; CDR3: CSVDTGGGNQPQHF; DNA: TGCAGCGTCGATACAGGGGGGGGGAATCAGCCCCAGCATTTT
size: -; J: TRBJ2-5; V: TRBV30; D: -; CDR3: CAWSRPIGGSQETQYF; DNA: TGTGCCTGGAGTCGCCCGATTGGCGGATCTCAAGAGACCCAGTACTTC
size: once; J: TRBJ1-4; V: TRBV19; D: -; CDR3: CASASRGSSATNEKLFF; DNA: TGTGCCAGCGCTTCAAGGGGCTCATCGGCAACTAATGAAAAACTGTTTTTT
size: -; J: TRBJ1-1; V: TRBV27; D: TRBD1; CDR3: CASKRQGYQNTEAFF; DNA: TGTGCCAGCAAAAGACAGGGGTATCAGAACACTGAAGCTTTCTTT
size: -; J: TRBJ1-2; V: TRBV28; D: -; CDR3: CASSLSGQDYGYTF; DNA: TGTGCCAGCAGTTTAAGCGGGCAGGACTATGGCTACACCTTC
size: -; J: TRBJ1-1; V: TRBV30; D: TRBD1; CDR3: CAWDRVGLNTEAFF; DNA: TGTGCCTGGGACAGGGTCGGATTAAACACTGAAGCTTTCTTT
size: -; J: TRBJ1-6; V: TRBV19; D: TRBD1; CDR3: CASSTAQGADSPLHF; DNA: TGTGCCAGTAGTACCGCACAGGGGGCGGATTCACCCCTCCACTTT
size: -; J: TRBJ2-3; V: TRBV7-2; D: TRBD2; CDR3: CASGAGGDTQYF; DNA: TGTGCCAGCGGAGCGGGAGGTGATACGCAGTATTTT
size: -; J: TRBJ2-1; V: TRBV5-8; D: -; CDR3: CASSSQGRAYNEQFF; DNA: TGTGCCAGCAGCTCACAGGGAAGGGCCTACAATGAGCAGTTCTTC
size: -; J: TRBJ1-2; V: TRBV28; D: -; CDR3: CASSLEAAEWTYGYTF; DNA: TGTGCCAGCAGTTTGGAGGCAGCCGAGTGGACGTATGGCTACACCTTC
size: once; J: TRBJ1-2; V: TRBV30; D: -; CDR3: CAWTRVGGYTF; DNA: TGTGCCTGGACCAGGGTGGGCGGCTACACCTTC
size: -; J: TRBJ1-2; V: TRBV5-1; D: -; CDR3: CASSLGGGVHGYTF; DNA: TGCGCCAGCAGCTTGGGCGGAGGGGTTCATGGCTACACCTTC
size: -; J: TRBJ1-2; V: TRBV10-3; D: -; CDR3: CATQDRQENYGYTF; DNA: TGTGCCACACAGGACAGACAAGAAAACTATGGCTACACCTTC
size: -; J: TRBJ1-3; V: TRBV21-1; D: -; CDR3: CASSNDITGATGNTIYF; DNA: TGTGCCAGCAGCAATGACATAACAGGTGCCACTGGAAACACCATATATTTT
size: -; J: TRBJ1-6; V: TRBV4-3; D: -; CDR3: CASSQDTGVNSPLHF; DNA: TGCGCCAGCAGCCAAGATACCGGGGTTAATTCACCCCTCCACTTT
size: -; J: TRBJ2-2; V: TRBV2; D: -; CDR3: CASSTQGPPTGELFF; DNA: TGTGCCAGCAGTACACAGGGTCCGCCAACCGGGGAGCTGTTTTTT
size: -; J: TRBJ1-1; V: TRBV7-2; D: -; CDR3: CASSLDRGPGNTEAFF; DNA: TGTGCCAGCAGCTTAGACCGCGGGCCAGGGAACACTGAAGCTTTCTTT
size: -; J: TRBJ1-5; V: TRBV7-6; D: -; CDR3: CASSLGSQGHQPQHF; DNA: TGTGCCAGCAGCCTAGGGAGTCAGGGGCATCAGCCCCAGCATTTT
size: -; J: TRBJ1-1; V: TRBV7-9; D: -; CDR3: CASSLDTGEAFF; DNA: TGTGCCAGCAGCTTAGATACAGGCGAAGCTTTCTTT
size: -; J: TRBJ2-1; V: TRBV5-1; D: -; CDR3: CASRTYNEQFF; DNA: TGCGCCAGCAGAACATACAATGAGCAGTTCTTC
size: few; J: TRBJ2-7; V: TRBV7-2; D: -; CDR3: CASRRGANSYEQYF; DNA: TGTGCCAGCCGACGGGGGGCCAACTCCTACGAGCAGTACTTC
size: -; J: TRBJ1-5; V: TRBV9; D: TRBD1; CDR3: CASSAGTGVLQPQHF; DNA: TGTGCCAGCAGCGCCGGTACAGGGGTTTTACAGCCCCAGCATTTT
size: once; J: TRBJ2-7; V: TRBV2; D: TRBD2; CDR3: CASSQGREDSYEQYF; DNA: TGTGCCAGCAGCCAGGGGCGGGAGGACTCCTACGAGCAGTACTTC
size: -; J: TRBJ2-3; V: TRBV18; D: TRBD1; CDR3: CASSSTGGRTDTQYF; DNA: TGTGCCAGCTCATCTACAGGGGGTCGCACAGATACGCAGTATTTT
size: -; J: TRBJ2-7; V: TRBV7-9; D: -; CDR3: CASSPTGVHEQYF; DNA: TGTGCCAGCAGCCCAACGGGGGTCCACGAGCAGTACTTC
size: -; J: TRBJ1-3; V: TRBV7-9; D: -; CDR3: CASSLTGASGNTIYF; DNA: TGTGCCAGCAGCTTAACGGGAGCCTCTGGAAACACCATATATTTT
size: -; J: TRBJ1-2; V: TRBV9; D: -; CDR3: CASSGSGGYTF; DNA: TGTGCCAGCAGCGGTAGTGGTGGCTACACCTTC